This TCR beta chain was recovered during a study of molecular identifiers for immune sequencing clone quantification. Regarding the study as a whole: Over 98% of effector molecules, yet under 1% of naive-cell molecules, were held by clones above 20 RNA copies.

Details on this clonotype: What it recognizes is unknown. A much larger clone is a single base away; this may be a read error.

The CDR3 is made up of 18 amino acids. Germline V CDR1 and CDR2: SGDLS, YYNGEE. TCRdb called the PCR reads again in MiXCR, with one record for every CDR3 protein. The data hold tens of thousands of distinct CDR3 sequences, with 20% to 25% observed a single time. What was sequenced was naive CD8+ T cells from blood, with Jurkat cell RNA spiked in. The subset denotes: FACS-sorted CD8+CD4-CCR7+CD45RA+ naive T cells. This chain links TRBV9 with TRBJ1-1; a possible D gene is TRBD1 (5 bases). This sequence was found in a human donor in good health. Some libraries in this study had Jurkat cell RNA spiked in. The CDR3 protein is CSSSVVGGAHSVNTEAFF. CDR3 in DNA: TGTTCCAGCAGCGTAGTTGGGGGTGCGCATTCGGTGAACACTGAAGCTTTCTTT.